What follows describes a single TCR beta chain. This sample is drawn from a study of blood T cell repertoires in COVID-19. The overall study: The analysed material was cDNA or gDNA that came from T cells, B-cell-depleted T cells, or PBMCs.

Sequencing was performed with immunoSEQ multiplex PCR; in TCRdb, only in-frame clones are kept and a portion is missing. Here the sample spans fewer than 120,000 clones, 70% to 90% being singletons. The ends lost 4 bases at V and 4 bases at J; junction bases unmatched: 10. CDR3 length: 17 amino acids. CDR1 is LGHDT, CDR2 YNNKEL, per germline (reference sequence). This clonotype originated in a human donor in a cohort sampled during active COVID-19. The sequenced sample consisted of peripheral blood. This rearrangement joins TRBV3-1 (or the pseudogene TRBV3-2) to TRBJ1-3, with 10 nucleotides matching TRBD1. The DNA for the CDR3 is TGTGCCAGCAGCCCTTACCGACAGGGGGCAGGGGGAAACACCATATATTTT. Translation gives CASSPYRQGAGGNTIYF.